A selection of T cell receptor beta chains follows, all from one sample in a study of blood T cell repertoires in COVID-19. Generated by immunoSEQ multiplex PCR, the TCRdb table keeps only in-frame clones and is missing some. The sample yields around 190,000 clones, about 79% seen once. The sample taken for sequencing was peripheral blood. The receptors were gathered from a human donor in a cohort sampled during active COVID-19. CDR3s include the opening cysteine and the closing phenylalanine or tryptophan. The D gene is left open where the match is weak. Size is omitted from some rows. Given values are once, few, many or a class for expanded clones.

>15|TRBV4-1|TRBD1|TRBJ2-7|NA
CASSHFGTGGYEQYF
TGCGCCAGCAGCCACTTCGGGACAGGGGGCTACGAGCAGTACTTC
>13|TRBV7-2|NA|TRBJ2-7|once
CASSPDREGEQYF
TGTGCCAGCAGCCCGGACAGGGAGGGCGAGCAGTACTTC
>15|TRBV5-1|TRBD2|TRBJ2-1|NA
CASRISGSHYNEQFF
TGCGCCAGCAGGATTAGCGGGAGTCATTACAATGAGCAGTTCTTC
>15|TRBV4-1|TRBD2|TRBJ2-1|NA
CASSQGAGGPNEQFF
TGCGCCAGCAGCCAAGGAGCGGGAGGGCCCAATGAGCAGTTCTTC
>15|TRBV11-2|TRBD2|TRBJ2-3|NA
CASSLLAGGSDTQYF
TGTGCCAGCAGCTTACTAGCGGGAGGGTCAGATACGCAGTATTTT
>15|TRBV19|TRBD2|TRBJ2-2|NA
CASSNTGTSTGELFF
TGTGCCAGTAGTAACACCGGGACTAGCACCGGGGAGCTGTTTTTT
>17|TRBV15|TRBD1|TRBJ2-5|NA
CATSRDSGQGVQETQYF
TGTGCCACCAGCAGAGATTCCGGACAGGGGGTACAAGAGACCCAGTACTTC
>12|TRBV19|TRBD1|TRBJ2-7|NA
CATSDRAYEQYF
TGTGCCACCTCGGACAGGGCCTACGAGCAGTACTTC
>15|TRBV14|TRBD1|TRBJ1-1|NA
CASSRPGQGLTEAFF
TGTGCCAGCAGCCGACCGGGACAGGGTCTAACTGAAGCTTTCTTT
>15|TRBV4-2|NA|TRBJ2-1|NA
CASSQVQGGLGEQFF
TGTGCCAGCAGCCAAGTTCAGGGGGGATTAGGGGAGCAGTTCTTC
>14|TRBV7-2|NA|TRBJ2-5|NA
CASSPFRGRETQYF
TGTGCCAGCAGCCCCTTCAGGGGAAGGGAGACCCAGTACTTC
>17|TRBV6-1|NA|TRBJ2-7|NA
CASSEKLPGHPLHEQYF
TGTGCCAGCAGCGAAAAGTTACCGGGTCACCCCCTACACGAGCAGTACTTC
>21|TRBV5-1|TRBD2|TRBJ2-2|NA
CASSSGTGTSGRYANTGELFF
TGCGCCAGCAGCTCGGGCACCGGGACTAGCGGGAGATATGCGAACACCGGGGAGCTGTTTTTT
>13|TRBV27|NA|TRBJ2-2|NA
CASRGSGTGELFF
TGTGCCAGCAGGGGTTCGGGAACCGGGGAGCTGTTTTTT
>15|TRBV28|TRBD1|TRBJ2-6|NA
CASSGTGSGANVLTF
TGTGCCAGCAGTGGGACAGGGAGTGGGGCCAACGTCCTGACTTTC
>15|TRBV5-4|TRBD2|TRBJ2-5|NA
CASSLLAGGPGTQYF
TGTGCCAGCAGCTTACTAGCGGGAGGGCCGGGGACCCAGTACTTC
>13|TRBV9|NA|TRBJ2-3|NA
CASSVTTTDTQYF
TGTGCCAGCAGCGTAACTACCACAGATACGCAGTATTTT
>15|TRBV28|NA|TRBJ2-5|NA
CASSASWGGQETQYF
TGTGCCAGCAGTGCGTCTTGGGGCGGTCAAGAGACCCAGTACTTC
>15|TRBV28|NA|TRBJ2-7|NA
CASRLSGTGSYEQYF
TGTGCCAGCAGACTATCCGGGACTGGCTCCTACGAGCAGTACTTC
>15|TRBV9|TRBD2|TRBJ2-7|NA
CASSGRLAGGVEQYF
TGTGCCAGCAGCGGCAGACTAGCGGGAGGGGTCGAGCAGTACTTC
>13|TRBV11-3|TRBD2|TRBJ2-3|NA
CASSVGRGNTQYF
TGTGCCAGCAGCGTAGGGAGGGGTAATACGCAGTATTTT
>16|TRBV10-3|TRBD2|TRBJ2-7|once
CAIAGTSGAPSYEQYF
TGTGCCATCGCCGGGACTAGCGGGGCGCCCTCCTACGAGCAGTACTTC
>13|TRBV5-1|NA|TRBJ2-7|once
CASSLYSSYEQYF
TGCGCCAGCAGCTTGTACAGCTCCTACGAGCAGTACTTC
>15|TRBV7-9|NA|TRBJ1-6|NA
CASSFRRQGNSPLHF
TGTGCCAGCAGCTTCCGGAGGCAGGGGAATTCACCCCTCCACTTT
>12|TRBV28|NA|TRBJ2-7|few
CASSMGAYEQYF
TGTGCCAGCAGTATGGGGGCGTACGAGCAGTACTTC
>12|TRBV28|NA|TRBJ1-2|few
CASISRDNGYTF
TGTGCCAGCATTTCCAGGGATAATGGCTACACCTTC
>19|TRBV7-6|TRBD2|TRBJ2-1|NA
CASSPAAGGRYNWPNEQFF
TGTGCCAGCAGCCCGGCCGCGGGAGGAAGATACAATTGGCCTAATGAGCAGTTCTTC
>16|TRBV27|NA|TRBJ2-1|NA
CASSTPQAGSYNEQFF
TGTGCCAGCAGCACCCCTCAGGCGGGAAGCTACAATGAGCAGTTCTTC
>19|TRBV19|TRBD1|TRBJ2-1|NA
CASSIGTGTAGSSYNEQFF
TGTGCCAGTAGTATCGGGACAGGGACCGCGGGTAGCTCCTACAATGAGCAGTTCTTC
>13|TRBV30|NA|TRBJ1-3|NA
CAWSVATGNTIYF
TGTGCCTGGAGTGTGGCCACCGGGAACACCATATATTTT
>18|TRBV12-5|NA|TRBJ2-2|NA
CASDILARKNANTGELFF
TGTGCTAGTGATATTCTAGCGAGAAAAAATGCGAACACCGGGGAGCTGTTTTTT
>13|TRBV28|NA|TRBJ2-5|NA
CASRGLIQETQYF
TGTGCCAGCCGAGGACTAATCCAAGAGACCCAGTACTTC
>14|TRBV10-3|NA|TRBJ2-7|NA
CAIRDSGTAYEQYF
TGTGCCATCAGGGATAGCGGGACAGCCTACGAGCAGTACTTC
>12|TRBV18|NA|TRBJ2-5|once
CASSRNDEAQYF
TGTGCCAGCTCACGAAATGACGAGGCCCAGTACTTC
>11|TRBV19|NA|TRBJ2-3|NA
CASSGQYTQYF
TGTGCCAGTAGTGGGCAATATACGCAGTATTTT
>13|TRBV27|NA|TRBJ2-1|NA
CASRLSSYNEQFF
TGTGCCAGCAGGCTGAGCTCCTACAATGAGCAGTTCTTC
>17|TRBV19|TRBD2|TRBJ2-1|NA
CASSITGGLAIYNEQFF
TGTGCCAGTAGTATTACCGGAGGACTAGCAATTTACAATGAGCAGTTCTTC
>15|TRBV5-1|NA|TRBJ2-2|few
CASTARGVNTGELFF
TGCGCCAGCACTGCGCGGGGCGTAAACACCGGGGAGCTGTTTTTT